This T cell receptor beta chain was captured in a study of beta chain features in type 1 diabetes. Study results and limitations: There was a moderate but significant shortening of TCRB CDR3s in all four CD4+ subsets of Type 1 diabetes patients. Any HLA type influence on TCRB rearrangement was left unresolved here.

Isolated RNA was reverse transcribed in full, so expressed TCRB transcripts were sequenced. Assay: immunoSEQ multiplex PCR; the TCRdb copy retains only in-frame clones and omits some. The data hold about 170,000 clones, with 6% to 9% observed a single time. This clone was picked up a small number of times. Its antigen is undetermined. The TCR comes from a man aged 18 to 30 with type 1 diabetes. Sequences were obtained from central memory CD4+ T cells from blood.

The CDR3 reads CASSPTTSSASSPLHF. CDR3 nucleotide sequence: TGTGCCAGCTCACCTACCACATCATCAGCGAGTTCACCCCTCCACTTT. This chain joins TRBV18 and TRBJ1-6; D unresolved. This CDR3 has 16 residues. Germline V gene lookup returns CDR1 KGHSH and CDR2 LQKENI. V was shortened by 3 bases and J by 9 bases, with 18 bases between the two germline ends.